This record concerns one TCR beta chain sequence. Antigen: not known. The table came from immunoSEQ multiplex PCR; TCRdb's copy has only in-frame clones and leaves some out. The sample includes about 120,000 clones, 80% to 95% of them seen just once. The sample belongs to a study of graft-versus-host responses after intestinal transplantation. Study outcomes and limitations: GvH clones turned up in recipient marrow; some had shown up first in ileum or blood.

Trimming removed 3 bases at V and 4 bases at J, with 10 bases between. The CDR3 loop spans 14 amino acids. Germline CDR1 KGHSH, CDR2 LQKENI. The receptor was isolated from a human donor who received an intestinal transplant. The V call is TRBV18, the J call TRBJ1-5; D might be TRBD1 (6 bases). The sample here was unstimulated CD4+ T cells sorted from spleen or lymph node cells, taken before intestinal transplant. CDR3 bases: TGTGCCAGCTCACCGGGGACACCAAATCAGCCCCAGCATTTT. Amino acid sequence: CASSPGTPNQPQHF.